Sequencing of this T cell receptor beta chain was carried out in a study of technical replicates of blood from several donors. V gave up 5 bases and J gave up 5 bases, with 18 bases separating them. Germline CDR1 and CDR2: WNHNN and SYGVQD (reference sequence). There are 15 residues in the CDR3. The table came from immunoSEQ multiplex PCR; TCRdb's copy has only in-frame clones and leaves some out. The sample yields more than 75,000 clones, 90% to 96% seen once. This TCR came from a human donor in good health. Sequencing was performed on T cells isolated from PBMCs. The chain employs TRBV10-1 and TRBJ2-5; tentative D call: TRBD1 (5 bases). For the CDR3, the DNA is TGCGCCAGCAGTAGTGTCGTAGGGGCGCGTGAGACCCAGTACTTC. Its translation: CASSSVVGARETQYF.